Below, 10 T cell receptor beta chains from the same sample are listed, as sequenced in a study of cytotoxic CD8 clonotypes in ibrutinib-treated CLL. Profiling relied on immunoSEQ multiplex PCR, and the TCRdb table lists in-frame clones only, not all of them. The sample yields about 92,000 clones, roughly four fifths seen once. Sequenced here: PBMCs, sampled after 24 months of ibrutinib treatment. The receptors were sampled from a human donor with chronic lymphocytic leukemia.

The V and J genes are TRBV7-6 and TRBJ2-5; tentatively, D is TRBD1 or TRBD2 (5 bases each). Judging by the DNA end, TRBJ2-7 fits better; the J call may be wrong. The CDR3 length is 15 residues. Germline V gene data show CDR1 as SGHVS and CDR2 as FNYEAQ. CDR3 nucleotides: TGTGCCAGCAGCCTCACCGGGACGGCGGACTACGAGCAGTACTTC. The encoded protein is CASSLTGTADYEQYF.

The gene calls are TRBV5-1 and TRBJ2-1; a possible D gene is TRBD2 (5 bases). The CDR3 has 15 residues. V lost 0 bases to trimming and J lost 4 bases, with 11 bases between them. Germline V lookup: CDR1 SGHRS, CDR2 YFSETQ. The chain's CDR3 is CASSLGSTRYNEQFF. The CDR3 DNA follows: TGCGCCAGCAGCTTGGGTTCTACTAGATACAATGAGCAGTTCTTC.

The chain uses TRBV29-1 and TRBJ1-2; no definite D call. Germline loops: CDR1 SQVTM, CDR2 ANQGSEA. CDR3 size: 13 residues. V dropped 0 bases and J dropped 5 bases, with 10 bases sitting between them. The DNA of the CDR3 is TGCAGCGTTGAAGATGCGGGAACTTATGGCTACACCTTC. It codes for CSVEDAGTYGYTF.

The gene calls are TRBV7-9 and TRBJ1-1, with D hard to call. The V end lost 1 base, the J end lost 4 bases, and 10 bases lay between the germline ends. This CDR3 has 14 residues. Looked up from germline, CDR1 is SEHNR and CDR2 is FQNEAQ (reference sequence). The CDR3 reads CASSLEGSVTEAFF. As DNA, the CDR3 is TGTGCCAGCAGCTTAGAAGGCAGTGTCACTGAAGCTTTCTTT. Supplemented by reference TRBV7-9 and TRBJ1-1, the full variable domain reads DTGVSQNPRHKITKRGQNVTFRCDPISEHNRLYWYRQTLGQGPEFLTYFQNEAQLEKSRLLSDRFSAERPKGSFSTLEIQRTEQGDSAMYLCASSLEGSVTEAFFGQGTRLTVV.

This clone was seen a handful of times. The chain couples TRBV5-4 to TRBJ2-3, with 7 bases identical to TRBD2. This CDR3 comprises 15 residues. V dropped 1 base and J dropped 2; count of bases not matched to a gene: 4. Germline V gives CDR1 SGHNT, CDR2 YYREEE (reference sequence). CDR3 coding DNA: TGTGCCAGCAGCTTGCCTAGCGGTAACACAGATACGCAGTATTTT. This translates into CASSLPSGNTDTQYF.

This clone is a singleton in its sample. The V gene is TRBV4-1, the J gene TRBJ2-2; D is unclear. The CDR3 extends over 17 amino acids. Germline loops: CDR1 MGHRA, CDR2 YSYEKL. Trimming removed 2 bases from V and 0 bases from J, with 13 bases in between. The CDR3 coding sequence is TGCGCCAGCAGCCAACCCCCAGGCACCACGAACACCGGGGAGCTGTTTTTT. Protein sequence: CASSQPPGTTNTGELFF.

Comments on this clone: One end of the junction is discordant with germline, which a read error may explain. V usage is TRBV29-1 and J usage is TRBJ2-3; a possible D gene is TRBD2 (5 bases). Germline assignment: CDR1 SQVTM and CDR2 ANQGSEA. The length of the CDR3 is 11 residues. This chain's CDR3 is CSAGGPSAGHF. CDR3 sequence (DNA): TGCAGCGCCGGCGGGCCTTCCGCAGGCCATTTT.

The rearrangement links TRBV28 to TRBJ2-3; D not certain. The germline gives CDR1 MDHEN, CDR2 SYDVKM. With 3 bases removed from V and 0 bases from J, the gap between germline ends came to 1 base. This CDR3 has 12 amino acids. CDR3 bases: TGTGCCAGCAGTTTCAGCACAGATACGCAGTATTTT. Translating gives CASSFSTDTQYF.

V is TRBV27 and J is TRBJ2-1; perhaps D is TRBD1 or TRBD2 (5 bases each). V was shortened by 2 bases and J by 5 bases, with 7 bases between the two germline ends. There are 13 residues in the CDR3. CDR1 is MNHEY and CDR2 is SMNVEV in the germline V gene (reference sequence). The CDR3 reads CASSLGTDNEQFF. CDR3 coding DNA: TGTGCCAGCAGTTTAGGGACGGACAATGAGCAGTTCTTC.

This chain uses TRBV5-1 with TRBJ2-3; 8 nucleotides match TRBD2. The ends lost 0 bases at V and 4 bases at J; junction bases unmatched: 4. The CDR3 covers 15 residues. Germline CDR1 SGHRS, CDR2 YFSETQ. The CDR3 here is CASSLAGLAADTQYF. The CDR3, as DNA: TGCGCCAGCAGCTTGGCCGGACTAGCTGCAGATACGCAGTATTTT.